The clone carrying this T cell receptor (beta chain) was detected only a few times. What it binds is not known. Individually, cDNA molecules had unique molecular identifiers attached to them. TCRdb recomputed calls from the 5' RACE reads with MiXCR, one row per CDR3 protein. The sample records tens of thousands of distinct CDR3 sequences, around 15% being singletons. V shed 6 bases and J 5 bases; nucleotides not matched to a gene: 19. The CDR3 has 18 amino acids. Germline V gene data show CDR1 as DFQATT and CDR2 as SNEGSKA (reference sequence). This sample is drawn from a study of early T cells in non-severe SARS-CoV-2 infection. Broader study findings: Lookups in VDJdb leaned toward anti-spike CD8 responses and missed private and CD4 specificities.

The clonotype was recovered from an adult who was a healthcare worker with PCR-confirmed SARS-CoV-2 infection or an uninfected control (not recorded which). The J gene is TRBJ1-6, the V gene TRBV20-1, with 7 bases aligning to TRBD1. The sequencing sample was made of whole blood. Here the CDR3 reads CSAEDGTVRVMNNSPLHF. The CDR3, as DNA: TGCAGTGCGGAAGATGGGACAGTACGGGTAATGAATAATTCACCCCTCCACTTT.